These T cell receptor beta chains were read from a single sample in a study of identical twins. MiXCR was run by TCRdb on the 5' RACE reads, yielding one entry per CDR3 protein. The table shows about 470,000 distinct CDR3 sequences, with more than 20% occurring only once. The sample was also linked to a second study, of T cells expressing NK-cell markers.

The specimen was CD4+ T cells sorted from blood. The receptors were sampled from a young woman in good health. The CDR3 runs from the conserved cysteine through the conserved F or W. The order of the fields is D gene, J gene, V gene, clone size, CDR3 DNA, CDR3 protein. The D gene is left open where the match is weak. Some rows have no size entry. The others give once, few or many, or a class for an expanded clone.

.	TRBJ2-1	TRBV29-1	.	TGCAGCTATGGCGGATACAATGAGCAGTTCTTC	CSYGGYNEQFF
.	TRBJ2-7	TRBV12-3/TRBV12-4	.	TGTGCCAGCAGTCCCCCCAGCGGGTGGAAGTCCTACGAGCAGTACTTC	CASSPPSGWKSYEQYF
.	TRBJ1-6	TRBV20-1	.	TGCAGTGCCCAAGGGGGGCCTTCAAACTCACCCCTCCACTTT	CSAQGGPSNSPLHF
.	TRBJ2-7	TRBV7-8	few	TGTGCCAGCAACCTCGGTATCCGGACTTCACTCTACCAGTACTTC	CASNLGIRTSLYQYF
TRBD1	TRBJ2-7	TRBV20-1	few	TGCAGTGCTCGGACAGGGACCGAGCAGTACTTC	CSARTGTEQYF
.	TRBJ1-2	TRBV3-1	.	TGTGCCAGCAGCCCGACAGCTAACTATGGCTACACCTTC	CASSPTANYGYTF
TRBD2	TRBJ2-6	TRBV5-1	.	TGCGCCAGCAGCCAAGCGGGGCCCTACTCTGGGGCCAACGTCCTGACTTTC	CASSQAGPYSGANVLTF
TRBD1	TRBJ2-1	TRBV6-2/TRBV6-3	few	TGTGCCAGCAGTACCCCAACAGGGGTGACCTACAATGAGCAGTTCTTC	CASSTPTGVTYNEQFF
.	TRBJ2-1	TRBV7-2	few	TGTGCCAGCAGCCCCCTAGTCAGTGAGCAGTTCTTC	CASSPLVSEQFF
.	TRBJ1-1	TRBV12-3/TRBV12-4	many	TGTGCCAGCAGTTTATCCGGGGCTGAAGCTTTCTTT	CASSLSGAEAFF
.	TRBJ1-2	TRBV3-1	.	TGTGCCAGCAGCCCGCCCAGTAACTATGGCTACACCTTC	CASSPPSNYGYTF
.	TRBJ2-5	TRBV6-5	.	TGTGCCAGCAGTTACATCGAATTGGGGACCCAGTACTTC	CASSYIELGTQYF
TRBD2	TRBJ2-5	TRBV7-9	.	TGTGCCAGCAGCCTAATGGCCGGGAGGATCGAGACCCAGTACTTC	CASSLMAGRIETQYF
.	TRBJ2-5	TRBV12-3/TRBV12-4	.	TGTGCCAGCAGTTTAACACGCAAGACCCAGTACTTC	CASSLTRKTQYF
TRBD2	TRBJ2-1	TRBV12-3/TRBV12-4	many	TGTGCCAGCAGCCGGACTAGCGGGAGGGTACTCTACAATGAGCAGTTCTTC	CASSRTSGRVLYNEQFF
.	TRBJ2-5	TRBV27	.	TGTGCCAGCAGAAAGGGGTTACTCGAGACCCAGTACTTC	CASRKGLLETQYF
TRBD1	TRBJ2-3	TRBV2	.	TGTGCCAGCAGTGGTAACAGGGGAAGGAGCACAGATACGCAGTATTTT	CASSGNRGRSTDTQYF
.	TRBJ1-4	TRBV2	few	TGTGCCAGCAAGCCTCAGACTGGGGAAAAACTGTTTTTT	CASKPQTGEKLFF
TRBD1	TRBJ2-7	TRBV20-1	.	TGCAGTGCAAGGACAGGGTCTCACGAGCAGTACTTC	CSARTGSHEQYF
.	TRBJ2-5	TRBV7-2	.	TGTGCCAGCAGCTTAACTATAAAGGAGACCCAGTACTTC	CASSLTIKETQYF
TRBD2	TRBJ2-1	TRBV10-1	once	TGCGCCAGCAGTGGCATAACTAGCGGAAACTACAATGAGCAGTTCTTC	CASSGITSGNYNEQFF
TRBD1	TRBJ2-7	TRBV12-3/TRBV12-4	.	TGTGCCAGCAGAAATAACAGGGGGATCTACGAGCAGTACTTC	CASRNNRGIYEQYF
TRBD2	TRBJ2-3	TRBV7-9	few	TGTGCCAGCAGCTTGGGACTAGCTGGGGGGGGGCAGTATTTT	CASSLGLAGGGQYF
TRBD2	TRBJ2-1	TRBV27	.	TGTGCCAGCACACCCGTGGGAGGGGTGCTCAACAATGAGCAGTTCTTC	CASTPVGGVLNNEQFF
TRBD2	TRBJ2-7	TRBV24-1	.	TGTGCCACCCCCAAAACCCCAAGCGGGAGTAGCCACGAGCAGTACTTC	CATPKTPSGSSHEQYF
TRBD1	TRBJ1-1	TRBV7-2	few	TGTGCCAGCAGCCAGGACAGGGGGGCTGAAGCTTTCTTT	CASSQDRGAEAFF
.	TRBJ2-3	TRBV27	.	TGTGCTAGCAGTTTGAGAGTAGCGGGCACAGATACGCAGTATTTT	CASSLRVAGTDTQYF
TRBD1	TRBJ2-3	TRBV18	.	TGTGCCAGCTCACGGTGGGACAGTAGCACAGATACGCAGTATTTT	CASSRWDSSTDTQYF
TRBD2	TRBJ2-1	TRBV25-1	.	TGTGCCAGCAGTGCCAAAGCCGGGACTAGCGGGGGAGTCAATGAGCAGTTCTTC	CASSAKAGTSGGVNEQFF
.	TRBJ2-7	TRBV18	few	TGTGCCAGCTCACCTGGGGTTAGTGGGACCTACGAGCAGTACTTC	CASSPGVSGTYEQYF
TRBD2	TRBJ2-1	TRBV12-3/TRBV12-4	.	TGTGCCAGCAGTAGCGAAGGACTAGCGGGAGGTGTCAATGAGCAGTTCTTC	CASSSEGLAGGVNEQFF
TRBD2	TRBJ2-7	TRBV2	many	TGTGCCAGCAGTGAAGCCCCTAGCGGGGGGCCCTACGAGCAGTACTTC	CASSEAPSGGPYEQYF
TRBD2	TRBJ2-1	TRBV7-9	few	TGTGCCAGCAGCTCTTATCGGACTAGCGGGAGCCGGGATGAGCAGTTCTTC	CASSSYRTSGSRDEQFF
.	TRBJ2-7	TRBV20-1	.	TGCAGTGCTAGAGTCCTTCTCGAAGGTGTCGGCTACGAGCAGTACTTC	CSARVLLEGVGYEQYF
.	TRBJ2-5	TRBV9	.	TGTGCCAGCAGCGTTTCTCTGACAGTTAGGGAGACCCAGTACTTC	CASSVSLTVRETQYF
.	TRBJ1-2	TRBV20-1	.	TGCAGTGCTAGAGAGAGTGGCTACACCTTC	CSARESGYTF
.	TRBJ1-1	TRBV29-1	many	TGCAGCGTTGGGGGACAACGGAACACTGAAGCTTTCTTT	CSVGGQRNTEAFF
TRBD2	TRBJ2-1	TRBV10-1	few	TGCGCCAGCAGTGAGTTTAGCGGGGGGGCCTACAATGAGCAGTTCTTC	CASSEFSGGAYNEQFF
TRBD2	TRBJ2-1	TRBV7-6	.	TGTGCCAGCAGCTTAGCGGGCGGGAGGGCCGGCAATGAGCAGTTCTTC	CASSLAGGRAGNEQFF
.	TRBJ2-2	TRBV7-2	few	TGTGCCAGCAGCTTACGGAGTGCCGGGGAGCTGTTTTTT	CASSLRSAGELFF
TRBD1	TRBJ1-3	TRBV7-2	.	TGTGCCAGCAGCCTGGGACAGCTGAACACCATATATTTT	CASSLGQLNTIYF
TRBD2	TRBJ2-2	TRBV3-1	.	TGTGCCAGCAGCCAGAGGACTAGCGGGGGGGCCTCCGGGGAGCTGTTTTTT	CASSQRTSGGASGELFF
.	TRBJ2-1	TRBV9	.	TGTGCCAGCAGCGTAGAGGGTATCAACAATTACAATGAGCAGTTCTTC	CASSVEGINNYNEQFF
.	TRBJ2-7	TRBV7-9	few	TGTGCCAGCAGCTTGGCTAGTAGGGTTCACGAGCAGTACTTC	CASSLASRVHEQYF
.	TRBJ1-2	TRBV12-3/TRBV12-4	few	TGTGCCAGCAGTTTTGACAGCATTAGCTATGGCTACACCTTC	CASSFDSISYGYTF
.	TRBJ1-5	TRBV3-1	.	TGTGCCAGCAGCCCCGGGACACCCCGCAATCAGCCCCAGCATTTT	CASSPGTPRNQPQHF
.	TRBJ1-2	TRBV9	few	TGTGCCAGCAGCGGGCGACAAGATGGCTACACCTTC	CASSGRQDGYTF
TRBD2	TRBJ2-5	TRBV12-3/TRBV12-4	.	TGTGCCAGCCGGAGACTAGCGGGGGGCCAAGAGACCCAGTACTTC	CASRRLAGGQETQYF
.	TRBJ2-1	TRBV29-1	.	TGCAGCGTTGTGAGGCACCAAAACTCCTACAATGAGCAGTTCTTC	CSVVRHQNSYNEQFF